The 23 T cell receptor beta chains reported below all come from one sample, sequenced in a study of T cells in localized non-small cell lung cancer. The repertoire was sequenced with immunoSEQ multiplex PCR; TCRdb's copy has only in-frame clones and lacks some. The table includes 20,000 to 25,000 clones, roughly nine tenths detected once. Sequenced material: peripheral blood, taken before any cancer treatment. The receptors shown here come from a male donor aged 60 or over with stage I lung adenocarcinoma.

The CDR3 bases are TGTGCCAGCAGCCAAACCAGGGGGTACGAGCAGTACTTC. This translates into CASSQTRGYEQYF. The rearrangement links TRBV5-4 to TRBJ2-7; 7 bases agree with TRBD1. The junction had 5 bases not matched to a gene; V was cut back by 4 bases and J by 4 bases. The CDR3 loop spans 13 amino acids. Germline-derived CDR1 and CDR2 are SGHNT and YYREEE (reference sequence).

This clone is a singleton in its sample. Different DNA sequences within this sample yield the same CDR3. The chain has TRBV30 and TRBJ1-2, with 7 positions matching TRBD1. The germline V gene encodes CDR1 GTSNPN and CDR2 SVGIG (reference sequence). This CDR3 spans 14 amino acids. J gave up 7 bases and V 0 bases, and 8 bases lay outside the gene matches. CDR3 amino acids: CAWSVREGAGGYTF. CDR3 coding DNA: TGTGCCTGGAGTGTACGGGAGGGGGCGGGTGGCTACACCTTC.

Only one count was recorded for this clone. The rearrangement uses TRBV5-6 and TRBJ2-2, with D maybe TRBD1 (6 bases). Germline loops: CDR1 SGHDT, CDR2 YYEEEE. V was clipped by 2 bases and J by 4 bases, with 15 bases between them. There are 16 residues in the CDR3. The CDR3: CASSFFREGGTGELFF. In DNA form, the CDR3 reads TGTGCCAGCAGCTTCTTCAGGGAAGGGGGCACCGGGGAGCTGTTTTTT.

This CDR3 is CASSLAGPSYEQYF. As DNA, the CDR3 is TGTGCCAGCAGCTTGGCGGGGCCGAGTTACGAGCAGTACTTC. The chain couples TRBV5-4 to TRBJ2-7; D may be TRBD1 or TRBD2 (5 bases each). The germline CDR1 and CDR2 sequences are SGHNT and YYREEE (reference sequence). This CDR3 contains 14 residues. The V gene lost 0 bases and the J gene lost 4 bases, with 11 bases spanning the gap.

This clone has a handful of counts. The chain recombines TRBV6-5 with TRBJ1-4, with D uncertain. Germline assignment: CDR1 MNHEY and CDR2 SVGAGI. Trimming shortened V by 0 bases and J by 2 bases, and 10 bases separated the two germline ends. The CDR3 covers 16 residues. The CDR3: CASSYSAGRTNEKLFF. Here the CDR3 DNA reads TGTGCCAGCAGTTACTCGGCGGGGAGGACTAATGAAAAACTGTTTTTT.

The V gene is TRBV7-9, the J gene TRBJ2-1, with 7 positions matching TRBD1. Trimming took 0 bases from V and 4 from J; bases not matched to a gene: 3. The CDR3 runs to 15 residues. Germline loops: CDR1 SEHNR, CDR2 FQNEAQ (reference sequence). CDR3 nucleotide sequence: TGTGCCAGCAGCTTAGCGGGACAGTCGTACAATGAGCAGTTCTTC. Encoded protein: CASSLAGQSYNEQFF.

V and J are TRBV6-9 and TRBJ1-3, with D unclear. The CDR3 extends over 15 amino acids. The germline V and J ends were trimmed by 5 bases and 0 bases, with 11 bases remaining between them. Germline CDR1 reads MNHGY; CDR2 reads SVAAGI. The CDR3 coding sequence is TGTGCCAGCAGTGAAGACGGAGGCTCTGGAAACACCATATATTTT. This sequence encodes CASSEDGGSGNTIYF.

This chain links TRBV9 with TRBJ2-5; D remains unclear. CDR3 length: 14 residues. Trimming removed 0 bases from V and 4 bases from J, with 10 bases in between. Germline CDR1 reads SGDLS; CDR2 reads YYNGEE. CDR3: CASSVVSYGETQYF. The CDR3 nucleotides read TGTGCCAGCAGCGTAGTGTCCTACGGAGAGACCCAGTACTTC.

The chain is built from TRBV7-9 and TRBJ2-7, with D possibly matching TRBD1 (5 bases). Per the germline V gene, CDR1 is SEHNR and CDR2 is FQNEAQ (reference sequence). The CDR3 length is 14 residues. V lost 3 bases, J lost 2 bases, and 11 bases lay in between. This CDR3 is CASSFDSSAYEQYF. DNA of the CDR3: TGTGCCAGCAGCTTCGACAGCAGCGCCTACGAGCAGTACTTC.

The gene calls are TRBV28 and TRBJ1-2; D ambiguous. The CDR3 is 13 amino acids. The V and J ends lost 6 bases and 6 bases respectively, with 14 bases between them. Germline lookup yields CDR1 MDHEN and CDR2 SYDVKM. CDR3 nucleotide sequence: TGTGCCAGCAGCCTACCGACGGATGATGGCTACACCTTC. Its protein product is CASSLPTDDGYTF.

The V and J genes are TRBV4-3 and TRBJ1-2; 8 bases are a match to TRBD1. Germline-derived CDR1 and CDR2 are LGHNA and YSLEER. The ends lost 0 bases at V and 6 bases at J; junction bases unmatched: 6. The CDR3 has 15 residues. The CDR3, as DNA: TGCGCCAGCAGCCAAGAGGACAGGGCGCTTAATGGCTACACCTTC. Translation gives CASSQEDRALNGYTF.

The CDR3 is CASTDRDLSQYF. As DNA, the CDR3 is TGTGCCAGCACTGACAGGGACCTCTCCCAGTACTTC. The rearrangement uses TRBV6-5 and TRBJ2-7; 7 bases map to TRBD1. After removal of 7 bases from V and 10 bases from J, the junction contained 10 bases not matched to a gene. CDR3 length: 12 amino acids. CDR1 and CDR2 from the germline V gene are MNHEY and SVGAGI.

Here the CDR3 reads CASSSGGSGSGELFF. In DNA, the CDR3 is TGTGCCAGCAGCTCTGGGGGGAGCGGCTCCGGGGAGCTGTTTTTT. The chain is built from TRBV7-7 and TRBJ2-2, with D maybe TRBD2 (6 bases). Deletions cut 4 bases from V and 6 bases from J, with 15 bases between. The germline CDR1 and CDR2 sequences are SSHAT and FNYEAQ (reference sequence). This CDR3 is built from 15 residues.

The chain has TRBV5-6 and TRBJ2-7; TRBD2 matches at 7 bases. V trimming: 3 bases; J trimming: 1 base; junction bases outside the gene matches: 13. Germline assignment: CDR1 SGHDT and CDR2 YYEEEE. CDR3 length: 17 amino acids. The CDR3 loop reads CASSSNPGTTKSYEQYF. As DNA, the CDR3 is TGTGCCAGCAGCTCTAATCCCGGGACTACAAAGTCCTACGAGCAGTACTTC.

The rearrangement uses TRBV5-4 and TRBJ1-1, with TRBD1 matching 9 bases. V dropped 4 bases and J dropped 4; count of bases not matched to a gene: 8. Per germline, CDR1 SGHNT and CDR2 YYREEE (reference sequence). The CDR3 contains 15 residues. CDR3 coding DNA: TGTGCCAGCAGCCTAACGACAGGGGGGGCCACTGAAGCTTTCTTT. This translates into CASSLTTGGATEAFF.

This chain links TRBV19 with TRBJ2-2; the D gene is possibly TRBD1 (6 bases). V was cut by 4 bases and J by 5 bases, with 14 bases left in between. The CDR3 contains 15 residues. Germline-derived CDR1 and CDR2 are LNHDA and SQIVND (reference sequence). CDR3 in amino acids: CASSRVQGATGELFF. The DNA of the CDR3 is TGTGCCAGTAGTAGGGTACAGGGTGCGACCGGGGAGCTGTTTTTT.

The chain combines TRBV6-5 with TRBJ1-1; D call uncertain. This CDR3 spans 14 amino acids. V lost 5 bases, J lost 5 bases, and 15 bases lay in between. Looked up from germline, CDR1 is MNHEY and CDR2 is SVGAGI. CDR3 in amino acids: CASSPTLQWTEAFF. The CDR3 DNA reads as TGTGCCAGCAGTCCGACCCTGCAGTGGACTGAAGCTTTCTTT.

The gene calls are TRBV5-4 and TRBJ2-5; no clear D. Trimming took 2 bases from V and 2 from J, leaving 1 base between them. This CDR3 contains 11 residues. Germline V gene sequence: CDR1 SGHNT, CDR2 YYREEE (reference sequence). CDR3 coding DNA: TGTGCCAGCAGCTTTCAAGAGACCCAGTACTTC. Protein sequence: CASSFQETQYF.

This CDR3 reads CASSLLLRGGVGTGELFF. The CDR3 bases are TGTGCCAGCAGCTTATTGCTCCGAGGGGGCGTAGGCACCGGGGAGCTGTTTTTT. The chain couples TRBV11-2 to TRBJ2-2; 7 bases map to TRBD1. This CDR3 spans 18 amino acids. The ends lost 2 bases at V and 4 bases at J; junction bases unmatched: 13. Germline CDR1 reads SGHAT; CDR2 reads FQNNGV.

The V and J genes are TRBV6-1 and TRBJ1-1, with a tentative D call TRBD1 (6 bases). Germline CDR1 reads MNHNS; CDR2 reads SASEGT. The ends were cut back, 5 bases at V and 5 bases at J, with 15 bases in the middle. The CDR3 extends over 14 amino acids. For the CDR3, the DNA is TGTGCCAGCAGTACCTTAGGAAGGGGGACTGAAGCTTTCTTT. This encodes CASSTLGRGTEAFF.

The chain employs TRBV10-3 and TRBJ2-7; TRBD1 is a possible D gene (5 bases). The CDR3 sequence is 15 residues long. CDR1 is ENHRY, CDR2 SYGVKD, per germline. Trimming pared 4 bases from V and 0 bases from J, leaving 13 bases between. The CDR3 sequence: CAISVGADYSYEQYF. CDR3 coding DNA: TGTGCCATCAGTGTAGGGGCAGATTACTCCTACGAGCAGTACTTC.

The chain combines TRBV28 with TRBJ2-5; D uncertain. The germline V and J ends were trimmed by 3 bases and 7 bases, with 6 bases remaining between them. In germline, CDR1 is MDHEN, CDR2 SYDVKM. This CDR3 region has 11 residues. CDR3 residues: CASSFQRTQYF. The CDR3 coding sequence is TGTGCCAGCAGTTTCCAGAGGACCCAGTACTTC.

CDR3 protein: CASTPTRYNEQFF. As DNA, the CDR3 is TGTGCCAGCACCCCAACACGGTACAATGAGCAGTTCTTC. The rearrangement uses TRBV6-1 and TRBJ2-1; D is ambiguous. Germline CDR1 and CDR2: MNHNS and SASEGT. V was shortened by 7 bases and J by 4 bases, with 11 bases between the two germline ends. The CDR3 extends over 13 amino acids.